A selection of T cell receptor beta chains follows, all from one sample in a study of OX40 agonist ivuxolimab in advanced cancers. The data were produced by immunoSEQ multiplex PCR, yet TCRdb's version contains in-frame clones alone and is incomplete. The sample yields about 77,000 clones, around 92% seen once. Sample: CD4+ or CD8+ T cells sorted from blood, taken in a trial of the OX40 agonist ivuxolimab. The receptors were sampled from an adult with an advanced solid tumor such as melanoma, head and neck, liver or kidney cancer. The CDR3 runs from the conserved cysteine through the conserved F or W. A D gene is named only where the DNA matches it firmly. Where a row states a size, it is once, few, many or the class of an expanded clone; other rows omit it.

J: TRBJ2-7
V: TRBV7-2
D: .
size: .
DNA: TGTGCCAGCAGCCCTCGACGGACTTCCTACGAGCAGTACTTC
CDR3: CASSPRRTSYEQYF

J: TRBJ1-1
V: TRBV6-5
D: .
size: .
DNA: TGTGCCAGCAGTGCCTTGCGGTACACTGAAGCTTTCTTT
CDR3: CASSALRYTEAFF

J: TRBJ1-1
V: TRBV6-5
D: TRBD1
size: .
DNA: TGTGCCAGCAGCTGGACAGGGGGCATAGCTTTCTTT
CDR3: CASSWTGGIAFF

J: TRBJ2-3
V: TRBV5-1
D: TRBD1
size: .
DNA: TGCGCCAGCAGCGCCAAACCCGGGACAGTGACAGATACGCAGTATTTT
CDR3: CASSAKPGTVTDTQYF

J: TRBJ1-4
V: TRBV28
D: .
size: .
DNA: TGTGCCAGCACTCCAGGAGGTAGGGTAGAAGAAAAACTGTTTTTT
CDR3: CASTPGGRVEEKLFF

J: TRBJ1-1
V: TRBV18
D: .
size: .
DNA: TGTGCCAGCTCACCATCGGACACCCGCGAAGCTTTCTTT
CDR3: CASSPSDTREAFF

J: TRBJ1-1
V: TRBV6-1
D: .
size: .
DNA: TGTGCCAGCAAACCCCAGAACATGAACACTGAAGCTTTCTTT
CDR3: CASKPQNMNTEAFF

J: TRBJ2-5
V: TRBV5-8
D: TRBD1
size: .
DNA: TGTGCCAGCAGGACCCCGGGACAGGGACAAGAGACCCAGTACTTC
CDR3: CASRTPGQGQETQYF

J: TRBJ2-1
V: TRBV6-5
D: TRBD2
size: .
DNA: TGTGCCAGCAGTTACTCGATAGCGGGAGGGGTGAATGAGCAGTTCTTC
CDR3: CASSYSIAGGVNEQFF

J: TRBJ2-2
V: TRBV14
D: .
size: .
DNA: TGTGCCAGCAGCGCTTCCGTTACCGGGGAGCTGTTTTTT
CDR3: CASSASVTGELFF

J: TRBJ2-7
V: TRBV10-3
D: .
size: once
DNA: TGTGCCATCAGTGAGTCGGGGTTTTCCCACGAGCAGTACTTC
CDR3: CAISESGFSHEQYF

J: TRBJ2-7
V: TRBV5-4
D: .
size: .
DNA: TGTGCCAGCAGCCTTAGATCTGCCTACGAGCAGTACTTC
CDR3: CASSLRSAYEQYF

J: TRBJ1-6
V: TRBV4-1
D: TRBD1
size: .
DNA: TGCGCCAGCAGCCAAGGACAGGGTCGGTCCTATAATTCACCCCTCCACTTT
CDR3: CASSQGQGRSYNSPLHF